This TCR beta chain was profiled in a study of T-cell reconstitution after alpha-beta-depleted transplantation in children. The table lists this clonotype with many counts. CDR3 length equals 16 residues. V was cut by 6 bases and J by 0 bases, with 15 bases left in between. Germline CDR1 and CDR2: MNHEY and SVGAGI. Molecular barcoding with unique molecular identifiers was used for the TCRbeta library. Each CDR3 protein is one row after TCRdb ran MiXCR on the PCR reads. The sample includes 170,000 or so distinct CDR3 sequences, about 6.4% of them seen just once. The origin of this receptor is a human donor who donated a stem cell graft to a child with Wiskott-Aldrich syndrome. The V gene is TRBV6-5, the J gene TRBJ2-4, with no clear D. This sample comprised PBMCs from the stem cell graft donor, obtained from the stem cell graft. CDR3 in DNA: TGTGCCAGCAGCCGCACCCAGTTTCAAGCCAAAAACATTCAGTACTTC. This translates into CASSRTQFQAKNIQYF.